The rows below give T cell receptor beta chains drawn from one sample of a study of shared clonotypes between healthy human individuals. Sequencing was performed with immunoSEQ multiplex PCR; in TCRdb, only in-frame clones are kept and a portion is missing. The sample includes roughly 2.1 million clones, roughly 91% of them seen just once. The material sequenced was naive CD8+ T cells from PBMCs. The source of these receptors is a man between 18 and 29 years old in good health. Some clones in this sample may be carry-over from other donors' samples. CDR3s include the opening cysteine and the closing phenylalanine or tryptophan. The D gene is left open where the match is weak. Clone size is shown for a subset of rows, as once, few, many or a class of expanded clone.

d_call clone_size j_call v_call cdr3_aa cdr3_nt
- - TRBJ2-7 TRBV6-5 CASSYPPNYEQYF TGTGCCAGCAGTTACCCGCCTAACTACGAGCAGTACTTC
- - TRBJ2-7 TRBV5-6 CASSYTYATGRFSYEQYF TGTGCCAGCAGCTATACCTACGCTACGGGAAGGTTTTCCTACGAGCAGTACTTC
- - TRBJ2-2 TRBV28 CASSWAGYTGELFF TGTGCCAGCAGTTGGGCAGGGTACACCGGGGAGCTGTTTTTT
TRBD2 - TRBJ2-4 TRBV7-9 CASSSTSGRAISIQYF TGTGCCAGCAGCTCGACTAGCGGGAGGGCCATTTCCATTCAGTACTTC
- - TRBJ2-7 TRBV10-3 CVQGEYEQYF TGTGTACAGGGCGAGTACGAGCAGTACTTC
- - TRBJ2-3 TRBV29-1 CSVEAIADTQYF TGCAGCGTTGAAGCAATCGCAGATACGCAGTATTTT
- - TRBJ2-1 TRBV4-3 CASSQDPGGSSYNEQFF TGCGCCAGCAGCCAAGATCCGGGCGGTAGCTCCTACAATGAGCAGTTCTTC
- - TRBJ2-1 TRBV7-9 CASSLDSYNEQFF TGTGCCAGCAGCTTAGATTCATACAATGAGCAGTTCTTC
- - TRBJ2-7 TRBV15 CATSSRALNDEQYF TGTGCCACCAGCTCTCGAGCTCTCAACGACGAGCAGTACTTC
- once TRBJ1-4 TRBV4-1 CASSHPGITNEKLFF TGCGCCAGCAGCCATCCAGGGATAACTAATGAAAAACTGTTTTTT
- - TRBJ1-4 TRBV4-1 CASSQDLRPAARGEKLFF TGCGCCAGCAGCCAAGATCTGCGGCCCGCGGCCAGGGGAGAAAAACTGTTTTTT
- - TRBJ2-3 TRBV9 CASSVVGGLDTQYF TGTGCCAGCAGCGTAGTTGGGGGACTCGATACGCAGTATTTT
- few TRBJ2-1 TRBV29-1 CSVRSGSYNEQFF TGCAGCGTCCGTAGCGGCTCCTACAATGAGCAGTTCTTC
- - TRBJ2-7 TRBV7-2 CASSSRDIRPYEQYF TGTGCCAGCAGCAGCCGGGACATTAGACCCTACGAGCAGTACTTC
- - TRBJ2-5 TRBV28 CASSFTGFRASETQYF TGTGCCAGCAGTTTTACGGGGTTCAGGGCGTCGGAGACCCAGTACTTC
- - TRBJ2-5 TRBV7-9 CASSRPETQYF TGTGCCAGCAGCCGCCCGGAGACCCAGTACTTC
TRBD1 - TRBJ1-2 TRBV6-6 CASSYDRGNYGYTF TGTGCCAGCAGTTACGACAGGGGAAACTATGGCTACACCTTC
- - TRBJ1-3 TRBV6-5 CASSYMGADGNTIYF TGTGCCAGCAGTTATATGGGGGCGGATGGAAACACCATATATTTT